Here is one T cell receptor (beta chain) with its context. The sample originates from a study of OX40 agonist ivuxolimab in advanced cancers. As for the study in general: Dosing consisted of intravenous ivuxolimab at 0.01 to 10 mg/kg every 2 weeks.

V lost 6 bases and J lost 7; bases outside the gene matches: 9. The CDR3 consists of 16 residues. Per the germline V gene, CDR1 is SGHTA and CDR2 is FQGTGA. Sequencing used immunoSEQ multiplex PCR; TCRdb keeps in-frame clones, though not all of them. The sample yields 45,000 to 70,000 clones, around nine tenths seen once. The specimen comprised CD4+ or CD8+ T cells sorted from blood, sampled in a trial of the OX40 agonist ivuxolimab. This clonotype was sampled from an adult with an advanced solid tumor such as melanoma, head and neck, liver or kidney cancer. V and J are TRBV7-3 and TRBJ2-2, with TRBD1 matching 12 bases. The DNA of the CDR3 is TGTGCCAGCAGACCAACCGGGACAGGGGGCGACGGGGAGCTGTTTTTT. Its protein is CASRPTGTGGDGELFF.